These 31 T cell receptor beta chains share one sample of origin, sequenced in a study of T cells in Graves' hyperthyroidism and ophthalmopathy. RNA transcripts gave rise to amplified TCR beta CDR3 regions. An initial round of RT-PCR targeting the TCR CDR3 relied on the HTBI primer set. TCRdb analysed the multiplex PCR reads with MiXCR anew, one entry per CDR3 protein. The sample consists of about 520,000 distinct CDR3 sequences, more than 20% of them appearing once. Input material: blood. These receptors were taken from a man aged 18 to 35 with Graves' hyperthyroidism.

This clonotype was observed many times. The chain joins TRBV7-9 to TRBJ1-1; the D gene is possibly TRBD1 (6 bases). Trimming left V 5 bases short and J 7 bases short, with 11 bases between. This CDR3 has 12 residues. Germline lookup yields CDR1 SEHNR and CDR2 FQNEAQ (reference sequence). This chain's CDR3 is CASSPDSNEAFF. CDR3 coding DNA: TGTGCCAGCAGCCCGGACAGTAATGAAGCTTTCTTT.

This clonotype showed up many times. V gene TRBV27 combines with J gene TRBJ2-7, with TRBD2 as a possible D gene (6 bases). Germline lookup yields CDR1 MNHEY and CDR2 SMNVEV (reference sequence). The CDR3 sequence is 15 residues long. Trimming took 2 bases from V and 3 from J, leaving 14 bases between them. Here the CDR3 reads CASSLRLEGLYEQYF. The CDR3 nucleotides are TGTGCCAGCAGTTTACGTCTGGAGGGACTCTACGAGCAGTACTTC.

This clonotype was seen many times. The V call is TRBV10-2, the J call TRBJ1-2; TRBD1 agrees at 7 bases. The CDR3 contains 15 residues. The junction had 3 bases not matched to a gene; V was cut back by 2 bases and J by 0 bases. CDR1 WSHSY and CDR2 SAAADI come from the germline V gene. CDR3 sequence reads: CASSEETGPNYGYTF. The CDR3, as DNA: TGCGCCAGCAGTGAGGAGACAGGGCCTAACTATGGCTACACCTTC.

At least ten counts were recorded for this clonotype. The chain recombines TRBV15 with TRBJ1-5; the D is unclear. This CDR3 region has 15 residues. Germline lookup yields CDR1 LNHNV and CDR2 YYDKDF (reference sequence). Trimming pared 0 bases from V and 1 base from J, leaving 7 bases between. CDR3 region: CATSRDQASNQPQHF. In DNA form, the CDR3 reads TGTGCCACCAGCAGAGATCAAGCAAGCAATCAGCCCCAGCATTTT.

This clonotype has a count of ten or more. V gene TRBV6-1 combines with J gene TRBJ2-5; 15 bases fit TRBD2. Germline loops: CDR1 MNHNS, CDR2 SASEGT. V shed 7 bases, J shed 1 base, and the junction held 1 base outside the gene matches. The CDR3 is 15 residues long. This CDR3 is CASMGLAGGQETQYF. The CDR3 DNA reads TGTGCCAGCATGGGACTAGCGGGGGGCCAAGAGACCCAGTACTTC.

This clonotype was found many times. This sequence joins TRBV19 and TRBJ1-1, with D unclear. The CDR3 is made up of 11 amino acids. Trimming shortened V by 8 bases and J by 0 bases, and 4 bases separated the two germline ends. Germline-derived CDR1 and CDR2 are LNHDA and SQIVND (reference sequence). DNA of the CDR3: TGTGCCAGTGCCCTGAACACTGAAGCTTTCTTT. This gives the protein CASALNTEAFF.

This clonotype occurred a few times. The CDR3 region has the DNA TGTGCCAGCAGTGAAGCGCTGGCAGCTCACTACGAGCAGTACTTC. Its translation: CASSEALAAHYEQYF. The rearrangement uses TRBV6-1 and TRBJ2-7; no clear D gene. Germline loops: CDR1 MNHNS, CDR2 SASEGT. This CDR3 is 15 amino acids long. Trimming took 0 bases from V and 3 from J, leaving 12 bases between them.

The rearrangement joins TRBV12-3 or TRBV12-4 to TRBJ2-2; maybe TRBD2 (5 bases). The CDR3 extends over 14 amino acids. V was shortened by 10 bases and J by 3 bases, with 15 bases between the two germline ends. The CDR3 sequence is CATCGPFHTGELFF. The DNA of the CDR3 is TGTGCCACCTGCGGGCCGTTCCACACCGGGGAGCTGTTTTTT.

This clonotype was seen repeatedly, ten times or more. The rearrangement links TRBV12-3 or TRBV12-4 to TRBJ2-2; D unclear. This CDR3 has 14 residues. Trimming removed 3 bases from V and 8 bases from J, with 13 bases in between. The CDR3 reads CASSLAGREGELFF. The DNA for the CDR3 is TGTGCCAGCAGTTTGGCCGGAAGGGAAGGGGAGCTGTTTTTT.

This clonotype was seen at least ten times. The V gene is TRBV13, the J gene TRBJ1-3; weak D call: TRBD1 (6 bases). Germline loops: CDR1 PRHDT, CDR2 FYEKMQ (reference sequence). The V gene lost 3 bases and the J gene lost 7 bases, with 16 bases spanning the gap. CDR3 length: 15 amino acids. The CDR3 loop is CASSFTGSPRNTIYF. CDR3 sequence (DNA): TGTGCCAGCAGCTTCACAGGGTCTCCTCGGAACACCATATATTTT.

This clonotype was seen repeatedly, ten times or more. V usage is TRBV28 and J usage is TRBJ1-1; possibly TRBD1 for D (5 bases). CDR1 and CDR2 (germline): MDHEN, SYDVKM. Trimming removed 8 bases from V and 5 bases from J, with 21 bases in between. The CDR3 spans 15 residues. Written as DNA, the CDR3 is TGTGCCAGCGACGATGCGTTGGAGGCAGGGACTGAAGCTTTCTTT. Amino acids: CASDDALEAGTEAFF.

The chain employs TRBV20-1 and TRBJ1-2; 9 bases map to TRBD1. The V gene end was trimmed by 6 bases and the J gene end by 6 bases; junction bases not matched to a gene: 11. The CDR3 is 14 amino acids. Germline CDR1 is DFQATT and CDR2 is SNEGSKA (reference sequence). The CDR3 DNA follows: TGCAGTGCCCTTAAGGACAGGGGTTCCCATGGCTACACCTTC. Translation gives CSALKDRGSHGYTF.

Details on this clonotype: A much larger clone lies a single base off, so this may be a read error. The rearrangement links TRBV6-1 to TRBJ2-7; TRBD1 matches at 7 bases. CDR1 and CDR2 (germline): MNHNS, SASEGT. This CDR3 contains 13 residues. The J segment lost 6 bases and the V segment lost 6 bases, leaving 8 bases of the junction unmatched. This chain's CDR3 is CASSRGQFSEQYF. The CDR3 DNA is TGTGCCAGCAGCCGGGGACAGTTCTCCGAGCAGTACTTC.

This clonotype was recorded many times. The CDR3: CASSFGQTEQYF. CDR3 DNA sequence: TGTGCCAGCAGTTTCGGACAAACCGAGCAGTACTTC. J is TRBJ2-7 and V is TRBV6-5, with D possibly matching TRBD1 (5 bases). The CDR3 is 12 amino acids. In germline, CDR1 is MNHEY, CDR2 SVGAGI. V lost 4 bases and J 6 bases, leaving 10 bases between the germline ends.

The chain couples TRBV14 to TRBJ1-3; 11 nucleotides line up with TRBD1. The J segment lost 3 bases and the V segment lost 1 base, leaving 14 bases of the junction unmatched. This CDR3 comprises 20 residues. Germline CDR1 is SGHDN and CDR2 is FVKESK. The DNA of the CDR3 is TGTGCCAGCAGCCAAGTCGGGACAGGGGGAGACTTGGGATTTGGAAACACCATATATTTT. It yields the protein CASSQVGTGGDLGFGNTIYF.

This clonotype was counted many times. The chain combines TRBV7-8 with TRBJ2-5; tentative D call: TRBD2 (6 bases). The V end lost 6 bases, the J end lost 5 bases, and 19 bases lay between the germline ends. The CDR3 has 15 residues. Germline-derived CDR1 and CDR2 are SGHVS and FQNEAQ. CDR3 sequence (DNA): TGTGCCAGCAGTCCAAGGAGGGGCCCGCGGGAGACCCAGTACTTC. Its translation: CASSPRRGPRETQYF.

This chain's CDR3 is CSTRGGTTNYGYTF. CDR3 sequence (DNA): TGCAGCACCCGGGGGGGCACCACTAACTATGGCTACACCTTC. This chain connects TRBV29-1 to TRBJ1-2; possible D gene TRBD1, 6 bases. Germline V CDR1 and CDR2: SQVTM, ANQGSEA. V was cut by 8 bases and J by 0 bases, with 16 bases left in between. The CDR3 contains 14 residues. The full variable domain, in which reference TRBV29-1 and TRBJ1-2 provide the parts outside the CDR3, is SAVISQKPSRDICQRGTSLTIQCQVDSQVTMMFWYRQQPGQSLTLIATANQGSEATYESGFVIDKFPISRPNLTFSTLTVSNMSPEDSSIYLCSTRGGTTNYGYTFGSGTRLTVV.

This clonotype was observed a few times. This chain uses TRBV4-1 with TRBJ2-5, with D tentatively TRBD2 (7 bases). Between the trimmed V and J ends, which lost 1 base and 4 bases, there was a span of 16 bases. CDR1 is MGHRA, CDR2 YSYEKL, per germline. CDR3 length: 16 amino acids. CDR3: CASSQGVGGGRETQYF. CDR3 nucleotide sequence: TGCGCCAGCAGCCAAGGGGTTGGCGGGGGCCGAGAGACCCAGTACTTC.

This clonotype was seen ten or more times. The chain is built from TRBV7-6 and TRBJ2-5; 7 nucleotides align to TRBD2. The CDR3 totals 15 residues. Germline V gene sequence: CDR1 SGHVS, CDR2 FNYEAQ. With V trimmed by 7 bases and J by 2 bases, 10 bases remained unmatched. The CDR3 region has the DNA TGTGCCAGCACCCCGGTGGCGGGGGTACAAGAGACCCAGTACTTC. As protein: CASTPVAGVQETQYF.

This clonotype appeared many times. The chain combines TRBV3-1 with TRBJ2-5, with 10 nucleotides matching TRBD2. The germline V gene encodes CDR1 LGHDT and CDR2 YNNKEL (reference sequence). J lost 2 bases, V lost 1 base, and 7 bases had no gene match. This CDR3 is 17 amino acids long. CDR3 region: CASSQGRSAGGQETQYF. The CDR3 nucleotides read TGTGCCAGCAGCCAAGGGAGGTCAGCGGGGGGGCAAGAGACCCAGTACTTC.

The table lists this clonotype with many counts. The chain is built from TRBV7-2 and TRBJ1-1, with D tentatively TRBD1 (5 bases). V was shortened by 1 base and J by 5 bases, with 11 bases between the two germline ends. The germline CDR1 and CDR2 sequences are SGHTA and FQGNSA. The CDR3 is 14 amino acids. The CDR3 sequence: CASSLGSEGTEAFF. DNA for the CDR3: TGTGCCAGCAGCTTAGGGAGTGAGGGGACTGAAGCTTTCTTT.

The chain joins TRBV12-3 or TRBV12-4 to TRBJ2-7; TRBD2 matches 7 bases. J was trimmed by 2 bases and V by 2 bases; bases with no gene match: 3. This CDR3 comprises 14 residues. The CDR3 reads CASSLRTSAYEQYF. DNA of the CDR3: TGTGCCAGCAGTTTACGTACTAGCGCCTACGAGCAGTACTTC.

This chain uses TRBV20-1 with TRBJ1-1; D is ambiguous. V was cut by 5 bases and J by 4 bases, with 11 bases left in between. The CDR3 contains 12 residues. Germline CDR1 is DFQATT and CDR2 is SNEGSKA (reference sequence). CDR3 sequence (DNA): TGCAGTGCTGCCCCCCGTGGCACTGAAGCTTTCTTT. Amino acids: CSAAPRGTEAFF.

Concerning this clonotype: The missing conserved phenylalanine or tryptophan at the end of this CDR3 makes a read error likely. The chain carries TRBV5-1 and TRBJ2-7; D ambiguous. This CDR3 contains 14 residues. Germline V gene sequence: CDR1 SGHRS, CDR2 YFSETQ. Trimming pared 0 bases from V and 1 base from J, leaving 8 bases between. In nucleotides, the CDR3 is TGCGCCAGCAGCTTGGGGGTCGGATCCTACGAGCAGTACTAC. This sequence encodes CASSLGVGSYEQYY.

This clonotype occurred a few times. This rearrangement joins TRBV4-3 to TRBJ2-7; 10 positions match TRBD1. V was clipped by 1 base and J by 2 bases; unmatched bases: 5. This CDR3 has 16 amino acids. CDR1 LGHNA and CDR2 YSLEER come from the germline V gene. CDR3 nucleotides: TGCGCCAGCAGCCAAGCTATTGGGACAGGGGCCTACGAGCAGTACTTC. Protein product: CASSQAIGTGAYEQYF.

This clonotype was observed many times. J is TRBJ1-1 and V is TRBV11-2; TRBD1 might be the D (5 bases). The CDR3 consists of 14 residues. Trimming removed 6 bases at V and 5 bases at J, with 16 bases between. The germline V gene encodes CDR1 SGHAT and CDR2 FQNNGV. The DNA of the CDR3 is TGTGCCAGCAGTCAAATAAACTGGGGGACTGAAGCTTTCTTT. Residues: CASSQINWGTEAFF.

The genes are TRBV20-1 and TRBJ1-2, with D possibly being TRBD1 (5 bases). The CDR3 length is 15 residues. CDR1 DFQATT and CDR2 SNEGSKA come from the germline V gene (reference sequence). V was shortened by 0 bases and J by 0 bases, with 11 bases between the two germline ends. CDR3 sequence (DNA): TGCAGTGCTAGAGATTCGGGACGGTCTAACTATGGCTACACCTTC. This translates into CSARDSGRSNYGYTF.

This clonotype was detected ten times or more. CDR3 loop: CASTTGAEAFF. The CDR3 DNA follows: TGTGCCAGCACCACAGGGGCTGAAGCTTTCTTT. The genes are TRBV12-3 or TRBV12-4 and TRBJ1-1, with 7 bases fitting TRBD1. V trimming: 7 bases; J trimming: 6 bases; junction bases outside the gene matches: 2. The CDR3 contains 11 residues.

The count of this clonotype is one. The gene calls are TRBV7-9 and TRBJ2-7; D ambiguous. This CDR3 is built from 14 residues. Germline CDR1 is SEHNR and CDR2 is FQNEAQ (reference sequence). V was trimmed by 5 bases and J by 2 bases, leaving 13 bases between them. The DNA for the CDR3 is TGTGCCAGCAGCCCTCGGACCCATCCCTACGAGCAGTACTTC. Its protein is CASSPRTHPYEQYF.

This clonotype was observed many times. V and J are TRBV6-5 and TRBJ2-5; D might be TRBD1 (6 bases). CDR1 MNHEY and CDR2 SVGAGI come from the germline V gene. The length of the CDR3 is 16 residues. Trimming removed 5 bases from V and 1 base from J, with 17 bases in between. The CDR3 here is CASSLGQLLTQETQYF. DNA for the CDR3: TGTGCCAGCAGTCTAGGACAGCTCCTTACCCAAGAGACCCAGTACTTC.

This clonotype was counted ten times or more. The genes are TRBV12-3 or TRBV12-4 and TRBJ1-1, with a tentative D call TRBD1 (5 bases). The CDR3 is 12 amino acids. The germline V and J ends were trimmed by 4 bases and 6 bases, with 9 bases remaining between them. CDR3 sequence (DNA): TGTGCCAGCAGTTCGGGGCCCCCTGAAGCTTTCTTT. Residues: CASSSGPPEAFF.